This record concerns one T cell receptor (beta chain) sequence. This sample is drawn from a study of shared clonotypes between healthy human individuals. Genomic DNA of each subset was evenly split across several immunoSEQ plates. Clones were sequenced by immunoSEQ multiplex PCR, and TCRdb holds only the in-frame ones, with some missing. The sample lists about 1.5 million clones; 95% to 99% were seen once. CDR1 is MNHNS and CDR2 is SASEGT in the germline V gene. CDR3 length: 15 residues. V was pared by 7 bases and J by 2 bases, with 18 bases between. The rearrangement joins TRBV6-1 to TRBJ2-7, with D maybe TRBD1 (5 bases). This TCR was sampled from a man aged 25 to 40 in good health. The source material was naive CD4+ T cells sorted from blood. The sample's subset: CD45RA+ positively selected. The CDR3 nucleotides read TGTGCCAGCAACATCGACCAGGGAATCACCTACGAGCAGTACTTC. This encodes CASNIDQGITYEQYF.